Below, 24 T cell receptor beta chains from the same sample are listed, as sequenced in a study of blood T cell repertoires in COVID-19. The protocol was immunoSEQ multiplex PCR, while the TCRdb copy is restricted to in-frame clones and leaves out a portion. Of approximately 170,000 clones listed, about 86% are singletons. The specimen was PBMCs or T cells enriched from blood (not recorded which). The receptors were sampled from a woman in her forties or fifties in a cohort exposed to, infected with or recovered from COVID-19 (not recorded which).

The rearrangement links TRBV28 to TRBJ1-3; no reliable D call. The CDR3 consists of 16 residues. V was clipped by 8 bases and J by 0 bases, with 17 bases between them. The germline CDR1 and CDR2 sequences are MDHEN and SYDVKM. The CDR3 is CASFPKLLSSGNTIYF. CDR3 DNA sequence: TGTGCCAGCTTTCCCAAATTACTGAGCTCTGGAAACACCATATATTTT.

The chain employs TRBV19 and TRBJ2-3; 12 nucleotides match TRBD2. The V gene end was trimmed by 4 bases and the J gene end by 7 bases; junction bases not matched to a gene: 6. This CDR3 has 15 residues. Germline V gene sequence: CDR1 LNHDA, CDR2 SQIVND (reference sequence). The CDR3 reads CASSKGTSGLNTQYF. CDR3 in DNA: TGTGCCAGTAGTAAGGGGACTAGCGGGCTAAATACGCAGTATTTT.

This clone was observed once. The gene calls are TRBV28 and TRBJ2-5; TRBD1 aligns across 7 bases. Germline V lookup: CDR1 MDHEN, CDR2 SYDVKM. The CDR3 runs 16 residues. V shed 7 bases, J shed 4 bases, and the junction held 15 bases outside the gene matches. In nucleotides, the CDR3 is TGTGCCAGCACCAGTGTCGGCAGGGGGTCAGGAGAGACCCAGTACTTC. Translated: CASTSVGRGSGETQYF.

The rearrangement links TRBV19 to TRBJ2-1; D uncertain. The CDR3 runs to 13 residues. Trimming stripped 1 base from V and 6 bases from J, with 7 bases between. The V gene's germline CDR1 is LNHDA and CDR2 SQIVND (reference sequence). In DNA, the CDR3 is TGTGCCAGTAGTATAGTCAGTACCAATGAGCAGTTCTTC. Translation: CASSIVSTNEQFF. The full variable domain, completed using reference TRBV19 and TRBJ2-1, is DGGITQSPKYLFRKEGQNVTLSCEQNLNHDAMYWYRQDPGQGLRLIYYSQIVNDFQKGDIAEGYSVSREKKESFPLTVTSAQKNPTAFYLCASSIVSTNEQFFGPGTRLTVL.

This clone was seen a few times. J is TRBJ2-3 and V is TRBV15; a possible D gene is TRBD1 (6 bases). Germline lookup yields CDR1 LNHNV and CDR2 YYDKDF (reference sequence). Trimming removed 9 bases at V and 8 bases at J, with 24 bases between. The CDR3 sequence is 15 residues long. CDR3 residues: CATGRPSQGSGTQYF. In nucleotides, the CDR3 is TGTGCCACGGGTAGGCCCTCCCAGGGGTCGGGTACGCAGTATTTT.

The chain combines TRBV4-2 with TRBJ2-1; no clear D. CDR1 and CDR2 (germline): LGHNA, YNFKEQ. The CDR3 has 14 residues. V was cut by 3 bases and J by 6 bases, with 12 bases left in between. Here the CDR3 reads CASSHGLSGNEQFF. The CDR3 DNA sequence: TGTGCCAGCAGCCATGGGTTGTCGGGCAATGAGCAGTTCTTC.

This clone has just one count. V usage is TRBV9 and J usage is TRBJ1-1; tentatively, D is TRBD1 (6 bases). The CDR3 runs 14 residues. Germline loops: CDR1 SGDLS, CDR2 YYNGEE. V was pared by 0 bases and J by 6 bases, with 12 bases between. CDR3 region: CASSVATGSAEAFF. Written as DNA, the CDR3 is TGTGCCAGCAGCGTAGCTACAGGGTCTGCTGAAGCTTTCTTT.

The CDR3 region is CSVVGGAIHEQYF. The CDR3 DNA reads TGCAGCGTTGTAGGGGGCGCCATCCACGAGCAGTACTTC. The chain joins TRBV29-1 to TRBJ2-7; 7 positions match TRBD1. J was trimmed by 5 bases and V by 4 bases; bases with no gene match: 8. Germline CDR1 reads SQVTM; CDR2 reads ANQGSEA. This CDR3 contains 13 residues.

The V gene is TRBV28, the J gene TRBJ1-4, with TRBD1 identical over 7 bases. Germline CDR1 MDHEN, CDR2 SYDVKM. This CDR3 comprises 14 residues. The junction had 6 bases not matched to a gene; V was cut back by 4 bases and J by 7 bases. The CDR3 sequence: CASSYDRDGEKLFF. The CDR3 DNA reads TGTGCCAGCAGTTATGACAGGGATGGTGAAAAACTGTTTTTT.

This chain connects TRBV20-1 to TRBJ1-5, with D unclear. The CDR3 spans 13 residues. CDR1 and CDR2 from the germline V gene are DFQATT and SNEGSKA (reference sequence). Trimming shortened V by 3 bases and J by 8 bases, and 14 bases separated the two germline ends. The DNA of the CDR3 is TGCAGTGCTAGTCCCTCCCCTATCGAGCCCCAGCATTTT. This encodes CSASPSPIEPQHF.

The CDR3 loop reads CASRNQGATEAFF. DNA for the CDR3: TGTGCCAGTAGAAATCAGGGGGCCACTGAAGCTTTCTTT. The chain carries TRBV19 and TRBJ1-1; TRBD1 matches 8 bases. Per the germline V gene, CDR1 is LNHDA and CDR2 is SQIVND (reference sequence). V trimming: 6 bases; J trimming: 4 bases; junction bases outside the gene matches: 4. The CDR3 loop spans 13 amino acids. The whole variable domain, remainder taken from reference TRBV19 and TRBJ1-1, is DGGITQSPKYLFRKEGQNVTLSCEQNLNHDAMYWYRQDPGQGLRLIYYSQIVNDFQKGDIAEGYSVSREKKESFPLTVTSAQKNPTAFYLCASRNQGATEAFFGQGTRLTVV.

The chain joins TRBV19 to TRBJ2-3; D might be TRBD2 (7 bases). The V and J ends lost 8 bases and 2 bases respectively, with 20 bases between them. From germline, CDR1 is LNHDA and CDR2 SQIVND (reference sequence). The CDR3 consists of 16 residues. The chain's CDR3 is CASQSGGSSITDTQYF. CDR3 DNA sequence: TGTGCCAGTCAATCGGGGGGCTCCTCGATCACAGATACGCAGTATTTT.

The gene calls are TRBV6-4 and TRBJ2-3; D may be TRBD2 (6 bases). V was trimmed by 3 bases and J by 2 bases, leaving 12 bases between them. Germline V CDR1 and CDR2: MRHNA, SNTAGT. The CDR3 consists of 15 residues. This CDR3 is CASSEEAGFTDTQYF. The CDR3 DNA reads as TGTGCCAGCAGTGAGGAGGCGGGGTTCACAGATACGCAGTATTTT.

This clone was recorded many times. The rearrangement uses TRBV29-1 and TRBJ2-2; unclear D gene. Germline V gene data show CDR1 as SQVTM and CDR2 as ANQGSEA. This CDR3 region has 15 residues. The V and J ends lost 5 bases and 2 bases respectively, with 15 bases between them. The CDR3 spells CSVLLLNSNTGELFF. In nucleotides, the CDR3 is TGCAGCGTTCTTTTACTAAACTCTAACACCGGGGAGCTGTTTTTT.

The rearrangement links TRBV28 to TRBJ1-1; D perhaps matches TRBD1 (6 bases). The CDR3 loop spans 16 amino acids. V shed 3 bases and J shed 6 bases, with 20 bases lying between them. The germline CDR1 and CDR2 sequences are MDHEN and SYDVKM. CDR3 nucleotide sequence: TGTGCCAGCAGTTTTATTAGTCTTTCAGGGGTCCCTGAAGCTTTCTTT. Protein: CASSFISLSGVPEAFF.

V is TRBV5-1 and J is TRBJ2-5, with 7 bases lining up with TRBD2. Germline lookup yields CDR1 SGHRS and CDR2 YFSETQ. The CDR3 extends over 19 amino acids. V shed 3 bases and J 2 bases; nucleotides not matched to a gene: 19. The CDR3 loop is CASSSRLLQQRGPQETQYF. The CDR3 nucleotides are TGCGCCAGCAGCTCCCGCCTTCTCCAACAGCGGGGACCTCAAGAGACCCAGTACTTC.

The chain uses TRBV19 and TRBJ2-3; 10 bases are a match to TRBD2. Per the germline V gene, CDR1 is LNHDA and CDR2 is SQIVND (reference sequence). The junction had 10 bases not matched to a gene; V was cut back by 3 bases and J by 10 bases. The CDR3 is 15 residues long. The CDR3 loop reads CASSITGLAGVSQYF. CDR3 bases: TGTGCCAGTAGTATTACAGGGCTAGCGGGGGTCTCGCAGTATTTT.

The chain employs TRBV2 and TRBJ2-2; 7 nucleotides align to TRBD2. Trimming removed 8 bases from V and 1 base from J; junction bases left unmatched: 1. CDR1 is SNHLY and CDR2 is FYNNEI in the germline V gene. The length of the CDR3 is 13 residues. CDR3 bases: TGTGCCAGCGGGGAGGGGAACACCGGGGAGCTGTTTTTT. This gives the protein CASGEGNTGELFF. The full variable domain, in which reference TRBV2 and TRBJ2-2 provide the parts outside the CDR3, is EPEVTQTPSHQVTQMGQEVILRCVPISNHLYFYWYRQILGQKVEFLVSFYNNEISEKSEIFDDQFSVERPDGSNFTLKIRSTKLEDSAMYFCASGEGNTGELFFGEGSRLTVL.

The chain employs TRBV9 and TRBJ1-1; the D is unclear. Germline lookup yields CDR1 SGDLS and CDR2 YYNGEE. This CDR3 has 16 amino acids. Trimming pared 0 bases from V and 4 bases from J, leaving 16 bases between. The CDR3 DNA is TGTGCCAGCAGCGTAGGAATCGGGGAGATAGGCACTGAAGCTTTCTTT. Its protein is CASSVGIGEIGTEAFF.

The chain joins TRBV7-9 to TRBJ2-7; D uncertain. The CDR3 runs to 13 residues. Germline CDR1 and CDR2: SEHNR and FQNEAQ (reference sequence). The ends were cut back, 7 bases at V and 4 bases at J, with 14 bases in the middle. Here the CDR3 reads CASTHLTPYEQYF. The DNA of the CDR3 is TGTGCCAGCACTCACTTAACTCCATACGAGCAGTACTTC.

The chain recombines TRBV6-5 with TRBJ1-2; TRBD1 aligns across 8 bases. The CDR3 totals 15 residues. Trimming removed 0 bases from V and 7 bases from J; junction bases left unmatched: 7. Looked up from germline, CDR1 is MNHEY and CDR2 is SVGAGI. CDR3 amino acids: CASSYSAGGASGYTF. The CDR3 region has the DNA TGTGCCAGCAGTTACTCCGCAGGGGGCGCGAGTGGCTACACCTTC.

CDR3 loop: CASRDRGQENIQYF. The CDR3 DNA reads TGTGCCAGCAGGGACAGGGGGCAGGAAAACATTCAGTACTTC. The chain uses TRBV2 and TRBJ2-4; 11 bases are shared with TRBD1. V lost 6 bases to trimming and J lost 5 bases; unmatched junction nucleotides: 3. Looked up from germline, CDR1 is SNHLY and CDR2 is FYNNEI. This CDR3 has 14 amino acids.

The chain employs TRBV5-1 and TRBJ2-2; 8 positions agree with TRBD2. The CDR3 runs to 15 residues. CDR1 and CDR2 from the germline V gene are SGHRS and YFSETQ. Trimming removed 3 bases from V and 4 bases from J; junction bases left unmatched: 5. This chain's CDR3 is CASSSTLAGTGELFF. In nucleotides, the CDR3 is TGCGCCAGCAGCTCAACTCTAGCGGGCACCGGGGAGCTGTTTTTT.

The V and J genes are TRBV18 and TRBJ2-1; perhaps TRBD2 as D (5 bases). CDR3 length: 15 amino acids. Trimming left V 3 bases short and J 9 bases short, with 18 bases between. Germline-derived CDR1 and CDR2 are KGHSH and LQKENI. CDR3 residues: CASSPGSGSFREQFF. The CDR3 DNA follows: TGTGCCAGCTCACCGGGGTCGGGATCCTTTCGTGAGCAGTTCTTC.